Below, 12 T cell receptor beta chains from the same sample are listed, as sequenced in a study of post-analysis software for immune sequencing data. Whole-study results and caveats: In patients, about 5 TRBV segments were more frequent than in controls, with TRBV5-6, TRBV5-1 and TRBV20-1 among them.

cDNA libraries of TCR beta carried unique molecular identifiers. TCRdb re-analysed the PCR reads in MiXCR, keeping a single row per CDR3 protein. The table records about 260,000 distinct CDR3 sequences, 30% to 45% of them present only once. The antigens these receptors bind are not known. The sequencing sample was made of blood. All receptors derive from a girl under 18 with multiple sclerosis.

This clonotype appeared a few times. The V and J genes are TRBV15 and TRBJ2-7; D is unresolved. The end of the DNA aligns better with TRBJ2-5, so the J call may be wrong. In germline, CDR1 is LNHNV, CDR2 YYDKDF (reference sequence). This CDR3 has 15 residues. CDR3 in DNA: TGTGCCACCAGCAGAGGATCGGTCAGCCAAGAGACCCAGTACTTC. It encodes CATSRGSVSQETQYF.

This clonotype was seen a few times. The CDR3 bases are TGTGCCAGTATCAAGGGGCGCGAGCAGTTCTTC. Its protein is CASIKGREQFF. This chain links TRBV19 with TRBJ2-1, with a tentative D call TRBD1 (5 bases). V lost 7 bases and J lost 10, with 11 bases in between. The CDR3 has 11 residues. CDR1 and CDR2 from the germline V gene are LNHDA and SQIVND (reference sequence).

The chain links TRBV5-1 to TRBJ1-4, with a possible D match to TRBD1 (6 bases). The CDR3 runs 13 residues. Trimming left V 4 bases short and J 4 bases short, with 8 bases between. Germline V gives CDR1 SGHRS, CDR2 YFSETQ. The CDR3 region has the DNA TGCGCCAGCAGCGGACAGAGTAATGAAAAACTGTTTTTT. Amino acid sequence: CASSGQSNEKLFF.

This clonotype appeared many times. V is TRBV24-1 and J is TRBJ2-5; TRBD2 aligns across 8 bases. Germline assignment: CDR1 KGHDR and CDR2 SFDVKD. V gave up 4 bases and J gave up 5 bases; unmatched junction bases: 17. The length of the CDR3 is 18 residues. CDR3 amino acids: CATSDPPGAGGRVETQYF. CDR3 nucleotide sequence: TGTGCCACCAGTGACCCCCCAGGGGCGGGGGGTCGAGTGGAGACCCAGTACTTC.

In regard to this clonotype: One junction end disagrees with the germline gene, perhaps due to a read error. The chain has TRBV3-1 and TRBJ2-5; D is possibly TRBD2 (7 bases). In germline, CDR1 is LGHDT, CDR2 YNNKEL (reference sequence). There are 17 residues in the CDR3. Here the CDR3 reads CASNQDPRGAAGETQYF. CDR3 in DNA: TGTGCCAGCAACCAAGACCCACGGGGGGCGGCAGGGGAGACCCAGTACTTC.

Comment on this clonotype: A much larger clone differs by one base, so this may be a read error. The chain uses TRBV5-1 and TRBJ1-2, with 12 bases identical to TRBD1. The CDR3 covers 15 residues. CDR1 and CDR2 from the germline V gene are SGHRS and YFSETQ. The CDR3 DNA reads TGCGCCAGCAGCACCGGGACAGGGGGCGACTATGACTACACCTTC. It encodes CASSTGTGGDYDYTF.

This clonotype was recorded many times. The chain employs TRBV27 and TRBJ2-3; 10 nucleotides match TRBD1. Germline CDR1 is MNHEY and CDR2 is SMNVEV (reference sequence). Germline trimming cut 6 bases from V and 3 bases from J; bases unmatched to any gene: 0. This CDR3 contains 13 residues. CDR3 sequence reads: CASRGQGTDTQYF. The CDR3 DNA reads TGTGCCAGCAGGGGACAGGGGACAGATACGCAGTATTTT.

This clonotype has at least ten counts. CDR3 sequence reads: CARDARQRADTQYF. The DNA of the CDR3 is TGTGCCAGAGATGCGCGACAGAGGGCAGATACGCAGTATTTT. The chain couples TRBV2 to TRBJ2-3, with D perhaps being TRBD1 or TRBD2 (5 bases each). The V end lost 9 bases, the J end lost 4 bases, and 17 bases lay between the germline ends. CDR1 SNHLY and CDR2 FYNNEI come from the germline V gene. This CDR3 spans 14 amino acids.

The CDR3: CASSVRTGYGYTF. The CDR3 bases are TGTGCCAGTAGCGTTAGGACCGGATATGGCTACACCTTC. The V and J genes are TRBV19 and TRBJ1-2; D is undetermined. The CDR3 runs 13 residues. Germline assignment: CDR1 LNHDA and CDR2 SQIVND (reference sequence). V lost 6 bases to trimming and J lost 5 bases, with 13 bases between them.

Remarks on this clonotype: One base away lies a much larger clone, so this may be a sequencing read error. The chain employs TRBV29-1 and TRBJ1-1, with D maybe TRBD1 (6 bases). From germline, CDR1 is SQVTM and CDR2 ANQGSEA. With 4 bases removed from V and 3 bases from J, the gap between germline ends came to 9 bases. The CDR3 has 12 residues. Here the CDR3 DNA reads TGCAGCGTTGTCCCAGGGGACACTGAAGCTTTCTTT. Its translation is CSVVPGDTEAFF.

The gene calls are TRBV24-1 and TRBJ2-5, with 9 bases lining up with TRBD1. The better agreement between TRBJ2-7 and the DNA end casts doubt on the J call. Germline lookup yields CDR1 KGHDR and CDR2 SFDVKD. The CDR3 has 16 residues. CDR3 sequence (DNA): TGTGCCACCATGGCCGGTAACAGGGGGCTTCTGGACGAGCAGTACTTC. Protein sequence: CATMAGNRGLLDEQYF.

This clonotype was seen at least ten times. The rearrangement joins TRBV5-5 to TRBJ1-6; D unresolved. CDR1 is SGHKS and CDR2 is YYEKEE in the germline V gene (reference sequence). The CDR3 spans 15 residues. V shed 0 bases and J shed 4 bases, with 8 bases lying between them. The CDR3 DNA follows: TGTGCCAGCAGCTTGGCCGCCGGTTATAATTCACCCCTCCACTTT. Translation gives CASSLAAGYNSPLHF.